The clone carrying this T cell receptor (beta chain) has just one count. What it recognizes is unknown. The sample carries other DNA sequences with the same CDR3. The PCR employed 60 Vbeta primers together with 13 Jbeta primers. Repertoires were generated with immunoSEQ multiplex PCR, while TCRdb's copy carries only in-frame clones and drops some. The sample carries about 160,000 clones, about 80% recorded once. This sample stems from a study of cytomegalovirus exposure and HLA in healthy donors. General observations from the study: For most subjects, TCR beta sequences were reported to predict HLA-A and HLA-B alleles with accuracy.

V shed 0 bases and J shed 0 bases, with 6 bases lying between them. CDR1 and CDR2 from the germline V gene are MNHEY and SVGAGI. CDR3 length: 14 residues. Material: PBMCs. This sequence originates from a young man in good health and CMV-seronegative. The J gene is TRBJ2-7, the V gene TRBV6-5, with a weak D call TRBD2 (5 bases). For the CDR3, the DNA is TGTGCCAGCAGTTACTCGAGGGTCTCCTACGAGCAGTACTTC. Translating gives CASSYSRVSYEQYF.